Shown below are 22 T cell receptor beta chains from a single sample sequenced in a study of identical twins. TCRdb reprocessed the 5' RACE reads via MiXCR and lists one record per CDR3 protein. The sample includes about 890,000 distinct CDR3 sequences, 10% to 15% seen only once; the top ten take around 1.5%. These data were also filed under a second study, of yellow fever vaccine responses in identical twins.

Sequencing was performed on PBMCs. The receptors derive from a woman aged 18-29 years in good health.

This clonotype came up a few times. V is TRBV20-1 and J is TRBJ1-2; D is possibly TRBD1 (6 bases). The CDR3 extends over 14 amino acids. Trimming took 0 bases from V and 2 from J, leaving 10 bases between them. Germline lookup yields CDR1 DFQATT and CDR2 SNEGSKA (reference sequence). CDR3 residues: CSARDGGRNYGYTF. CDR3 sequence (DNA): TGCAGTGCTAGAGATGGGGGGCGAAACTATGGCTACACCTTC.

Many counts were recorded for this clonotype. The chain has TRBV5-5 and TRBJ1-2, with TRBD1 as a possible D gene (5 bases). The V end lost 7 bases, the J end lost 8 bases, and 12 bases lay between the germline ends. Germline loops: CDR1 SGHKS, CDR2 YYEKEE (reference sequence). This CDR3 region has 11 residues. The CDR3 spells CASLGGVGYTF. DNA of the CDR3: TGTGCCAGCCTAGGAGGGGTAGGCTACACCTTC.

The V and J genes are TRBV28 and TRBJ2-1; TRBD2 matches at 12 bases. The CDR3 loop spans 17 amino acids. With V trimmed by 5 bases and J by 4 bases, 9 bases remained unmatched. In germline, CDR1 is MDHEN, CDR2 SYDVKM. In nucleotides, the CDR3 is TGTGCCAGCAGTCCCCTTTCTAGCGGGAGGGTTTACAATGAGCAGTTCTTC. Translated: CASSPLSSGRVYNEQFF.

This clonotype was picked up a small number of times. The chain links TRBV24-1 to TRBJ2-5, with D perhaps TRBD1 or TRBD2 (6 bases each). Trimming took off 3 bases at V and 5 bases at J, with 12 bases between the two ends. The CDR3 consists of 14 residues. In germline, CDR1 is KGHDR, CDR2 SFDVKD. The CDR3 sequence: CATSDGGRGETQYF. CDR3 DNA sequence: TGTGCCACCAGTGATGGGGGGCGAGGGGAGACCCAGTACTTC.

This clonotype was found a few times. This chain links TRBV6-2 or TRBV6-3 with TRBJ1-2, with a tentative D call TRBD1 (6 bases). Germline values: CDR1 MNHEY, CDR2 SVGEGT. Trimming cost V 6 bases and J 4 bases, with 15 bases left between them. This CDR3 spans 14 amino acids. This chain's CDR3 is CASRSPGVPYGYTF. CDR3 DNA sequence: TGTGCCAGCAGGTCCCCAGGGGTCCCCTATGGCTACACCTTC.

This clonotype has more than one count but fewer than ten. This sequence joins TRBV27 and TRBJ1-1; no clear D gene. V was shortened by 2 bases and J by 1 base, with 8 bases between the two germline ends. The CDR3 sequence is 14 residues long. Germline-derived CDR1 and CDR2 are MNHEY and SMNVEV (reference sequence). The CDR3: CASSLKYTNTEAFF. CDR3 bases: TGTGCCAGCAGTTTAAAGTATACGAACACTGAAGCTTTCTTT.

The chain is built from TRBV7-9 and TRBJ2-1; D remains unclear. From germline, CDR1 is SEHNR and CDR2 FQNEAQ (reference sequence). The CDR3 runs to 12 residues. V shed 1 base and J shed 9 bases, with 7 bases lying between them. The CDR3 region has the DNA TGTGCCAGCAGCTTAGTCCAGCTTGAGCAGTTCTTC. Its translation: CASSLVQLEQFF.

The chain employs TRBV4-1 and TRBJ2-5; D might be TRBD2 (5 bases). Per germline, CDR1 MGHRA and CDR2 YSYEKL. This CDR3 is built from 15 residues. V gave up 2 bases and J gave up 2 bases, with 12 bases separating them. In DNA, the CDR3 is TGCGCCAGCAGCCAACCCCCGGGGTCACAAGAGACCCAGTACTTC. The encoded protein is CASSQPPGSQETQYF.

This clonotype has more than one count but fewer than ten. The chain joins TRBV20-1 to TRBJ2-7; 10 bases map to TRBD1. The CDR3 is 14 amino acids. The ends lost 5 bases at V and 3 bases at J; junction bases unmatched: 7. The V gene's germline CDR1 is DFQATT and CDR2 SNEGSKA (reference sequence). CDR3 sequence (DNA): TGCAGTGCTGGGAGGTGGGACAGGGGCTACGAGCAGTACTTC. Its protein is CSAGRWDRGYEQYF.

Note on this clonotype: A clone one base away is much larger, so this may be a read error. The missing conserved phenylalanine or tryptophan at the end of this CDR3 makes a read error likely. V gene TRBV7-9 combines with J gene TRBJ2-1, with 9 positions matching TRBD2. This CDR3 has 15 amino acids. V lost 5 bases and J lost 0; bases outside the gene matches: 2. CDR1 is SEHNR, CDR2 FQNEAQ, per germline (reference sequence). In DNA form, the CDR3 reads TGTGCCAGCAGCATTAGCGGGGGCTCCTACAATGAGCAGTTCTAC. This translates into CASSISGGSYNEQFY.

This clonotype occurred many times. CDR3 DNA sequence: TGCAGTGCTCTCATTACAGGGGGCAATCAGCCCCAGCATTTT. It translates to CSALITGGNQPQHF. The chain uses TRBV20-1 and TRBJ1-5, with 7 bases aligning to TRBD1. The CDR3 has 14 amino acids. Germline values: CDR1 DFQATT, CDR2 SNEGSKA (reference sequence). V shed 5 bases, J shed 2 bases, and the junction held 6 bases outside the gene matches.

The V call is TRBV9, the J call TRBJ2-7, with D tentatively TRBD1 (6 bases). The CDR3 has 15 residues. Trimming cost V 0 bases and J 2 bases, with 12 bases left between them. CDR1 is SGDLS and CDR2 is YYNGEE in the germline V gene. The CDR3: CASSVEQGPTYEQYF. CDR3 nucleotides: TGTGCCAGCAGCGTAGAACAGGGCCCAACCTACGAGCAGTACTTC.

This clonotype was picked up a small number of times. This chain connects TRBV3-1 to TRBJ1-5, with 8 nucleotides matching TRBD1. Germline-derived CDR1 and CDR2 are LGHDT and YNNKEL (reference sequence). J gave up 7 bases and V 5 bases, and 4 bases lay outside the gene matches. The CDR3 sequence is 13 residues long. The CDR3 sequence: CASSTGGKQPQHF. The CDR3 DNA is TGTGCCAGCAGCACAGGGGGGAAACAGCCCCAGCATTTT.

J is TRBJ2-2 and V is TRBV7-9, with D tentatively TRBD2 (6 bases). The CDR3 spans 15 residues. The V gene lost 0 bases and the J gene lost 3 bases, with 8 bases spanning the gap. From germline, CDR1 is SEHNR and CDR2 FQNEAQ (reference sequence). CDR3 amino acids: CASSLAPGDTGELFF. CDR3 nucleotide sequence: TGTGCCAGCAGCTTAGCGCCGGGAGACACCGGGGAGCTGTTTTTT.

As concerns this clonotype: The junction departs from germline at one end; a sequencing error may be responsible. This sequence joins TRBV19 and TRBJ1-1, with 11 bases lining up with TRBD1. CDR1 LNHDA and CDR2 SQIVND come from the germline V gene (reference sequence). This CDR3 has 15 residues. CDR3 residues: CASSWDRGRNTEASF. CDR3 sequence (DNA): TGTGCCAGTAGCTGGGACAGGGGGAGGAACACTGAAGCTTCCTTT. The entire variable domain, with the rest obtained from reference TRBV19 and TRBJ1-1, is as follows: DGGITQSPKYLFRKEGQNVTLSCEQNLNHDAMYWYRQDPGQGLRLIYYSQIVNDFQKGDIAEGYSVSREKKESFPLTVTSAQKNPTAFYLCASSWDRGRNTEASFGQGTRLTVV.

This clonotype was observed a few times. The gene calls are TRBV10-3 and TRBJ2-3; D perhaps matches TRBD1 (6 bases). CDR3 length equals 14 residues. Germline CDR1 reads ENHRY; CDR2 reads SYGVKD. V dropped 9 bases and J dropped 0 bases, with 13 bases sitting between them. The CDR3 bases are TGTGCCATAGCCGGGACACCAAGCACAGATACGCAGTATTTT. Translated, it gives CAIAGTPSTDTQYF.

The J gene is TRBJ2-3, the V gene TRBV9; no firm D call. This CDR3 spans 14 amino acids. Germline V gene data show CDR1 as SGDLS and CDR2 as YYNGEE. Trimming took 4 bases from V and 5 from J, leaving 14 bases between them. Here the CDR3 reads CASSQSLTKDTQYF. The CDR3 DNA reads as TGTGCCAGCAGCCAGTCCCTTACAAAAGATACGCAGTATTTT.

This clonotype was observed a handful of times. The chain couples TRBV20-1 to TRBJ2-4, with 10 bases lining up with TRBD1. CDR1 is DFQATT and CDR2 is SNEGSKA in the germline V gene (reference sequence). This CDR3 comprises 13 residues. The CDR3 loop reads CSTGTGVQNIQYF. The DNA of the CDR3 is TGCAGCACCGGGACAGGGGTCCAAAACATTCAGTACTTC.

This clonotype was picked up a small number of times. This sequence joins TRBV4-2 and TRBJ2-6; 7 bases agree with TRBD1. The CDR3 extends over 18 amino acids. Germline V CDR1 and CDR2: LGHNA, YNFKEQ. V was clipped by 2 bases and J by 0 bases; unmatched bases: 7. CDR3 sequence reads: CASSQSGTASSGANVLTF. CDR3 nucleotide sequence: TGTGCCAGCAGCCAATCCGGGACAGCATCCTCTGGGGCCAACGTCCTGACTTTC.

A few counts support this clonotype. V and J are TRBV10-3 and TRBJ2-3; D uncertain. The CDR3 has 11 residues. The germline V and J ends were trimmed by 9 bases and 2 bases, with 6 bases remaining between them. Germline loops: CDR1 ENHRY, CDR2 SYGVKD. CDR3: CAMATTDTQYF. The CDR3 bases are TGTGCCATGGCTACCACAGATACGCAGTATTTT.

This clonotype was counted between two and nine times. The gene calls are TRBV28 and TRBJ2-3; 10 bases line up with TRBD2. Germline CDR1 and CDR2: MDHEN and SYDVKM. V trimming: 2 bases; J trimming: 4 bases; junction bases outside the gene matches: 6. This CDR3 has 16 residues. The CDR3 DNA is TGTGCCAGCAGTTTACGCGGGGGACTAGCGTCAGATACGCAGTATTTT. Translated, it gives CASSLRGGLASDTQYF.

This clonotype was recorded at least ten times. The V and J genes are TRBV10-3 and TRBJ1-1; tentative D call: TRBD1 (5 bases). This CDR3 has 13 amino acids. V gave up 6 bases and J gave up 1 base, with 9 bases separating them. Germline V gives CDR1 ENHRY, CDR2 SYGVKD. This CDR3 is CAIRADRNTEAFF. DNA of the CDR3: TGTGCCATCAGAGCCGACAGGAACACTGAAGCTTTCTTT.